Presented here are 7 T cell receptor beta chains from one specimen sequenced in a study of read filtering for tumor transcriptome and immune sequencing. From 300 to 450 ng of RNA, a library with molecular barcoded alpha/delta and beta/gamma adaptors was made. TCRdb re-derived calls from the reads in MiXCR, one entry per CDR3 protein. The data show about 35,000 distinct CDR3 sequences, about 13% seen once. The source material was a population of CD138-negative cells sorted from bone marrow. These receptors came from a donor aged 40 or over with multiple myeloma.

This clonotype was counted ten times or more. The CDR3 sequence: CASSRDRETEAFF. The CDR3 nucleotides read TGTGCCAGCAGCCGGGACAGGGAGACTGAAGCTTTCTTT. This chain connects TRBV11-2 to TRBJ1-1; TRBD1 agrees at 9 bases. CDR1 SGHAT and CDR2 FQNNGV come from the germline V gene. The CDR3 loop spans 13 amino acids. The V and J ends lost 5 bases and 5 bases, in that order; junction bases with no gene match: 3.

At least ten counts were recorded for this clonotype. The CDR3 is CSAPGPSTEAFF. CDR3 nucleotides: TGCAGCGCCCCGGGCCCGAGCACTGAAGCTTTCTTT. The V and J genes are TRBV29-1 and TRBJ1-1, with D unresolved. This CDR3 is 12 amino acids long. CDR1 and CDR2 from the germline V gene are SQVTM and ANQGSEA. V lost 7 bases and J lost 4, with 13 bases in between.

At least ten counts were recorded for this clonotype. This chain's CDR3 is CASSLIRGGTEAFF. As DNA, the CDR3 is TGTGCCAGCAGCTTAATCAGGGGTGGTACTGAAGCTTTCTTT. The chain has TRBV7-2 and TRBJ1-1; D may be TRBD1 (6 bases). The CDR3 is made up of 14 amino acids. Trimming left V 2 bases short and J 5 bases short, with 12 bases between. Germline values: CDR1 SGHTA, CDR2 FQGNSA.

This clonotype was seen repeatedly, ten times or more. A read error may explain this, as a much larger clone is one base away. The final CDR3 position lacks the conserved phenylalanine or tryptophan, pointing to a likely read error. The J gene is TRBJ2-1, the V gene TRBV18, with a possible D match to TRBD1 (5 bases). The CDR3 totals 16 residues. Trimming cost V 0 bases and J 0 bases, with 9 bases left between them. Germline CDR1 reads KGHSH; CDR2 reads LQKENI. The CDR3 sequence is CASSPPLRGSYNEQFL. The DNA of the CDR3 is TGTGCCAGCTCACCACCGTTAAGGGGCTCCTACAATGAGCAGTTCTTA.

To note about this clonotype: With a far larger clone one base away, a read error is the likely cause. This rearrangement joins TRBV12-3 or TRBV12-4 to TRBJ2-2; D might be TRBD2 (6 bases). The CDR3 spans 15 residues. The CDR3 region has the DNA TGTGCCAGCAGTTTGTTGCAGGGAGGCACCGGGGGGCTGTTTTTT. This translates into CASSLLQGGTGGLFF.

A remark on this clonotype: One end of the junction fails to match germline, which may point to a read error. The chain employs TRBV27 and TRBJ1-1, with D possibly matching TRBD1 (5 bases). The germline gives CDR1 MNHEY, CDR2 SMNVEV (reference sequence). The CDR3 extends over 16 amino acids. The CDR3: CASSLFLGRGNTEAFF. The DNA of the CDR3 is TGTGCTAGCAGTTTATTTCTGGGTCGGGGGAACACTGAGGCTTTCTTT.

Many counts were recorded for this clonotype. Written as DNA, the CDR3 is TGCAGTGCTTCGGCCGTCCCGGGTGAAAAACTGTTTTTT. Its translation is CSASAVPGEKLFF. The rearrangement joins TRBV20-1 to TRBJ1-4, with no clear D. Germline-derived CDR1 and CDR2 are DFQATT and SNEGSKA (reference sequence). This CDR3 is 13 amino acids long. The ends were cut back, 5 bases at V and 7 bases at J, with 14 bases in the middle.